The 14 T cell receptor beta chains in this list originate from one sample, sequenced in a study of T cell changes during pregnancy in multiple sclerosis. TCRdb's copy holds only in-frame clones and misses some; the assay was immunoSEQ multiplex PCR. The repertoire holds about 70,000 clones, with approximately 92% as singletons. Sequencing used peripheral blood, obtained in the first trimester of pregnancy. Receptor source: a female donor with multiple sclerosis, enrolled in a pregnancy study.

The J gene is TRBJ2-3, the V gene TRBV7-8, with D tentatively TRBD1 (7 bases). The CDR3 runs 17 residues. From germline, CDR1 is SGHVS and CDR2 FQNEAQ. The V gene lost 5 bases and the J gene lost 2 bases, with 20 bases spanning the gap. The CDR3 DNA reads as TGTGCCAGCAGCCTACGCGGGACAGTTCGATTCACAGATACGCAGTATTTT. Translation gives CASSLRGTVRFTDTQYF.

CDR3 region: CASSATGSNQPQHF. The CDR3 DNA is TGTGCCAGCAGCGCAACCGGTAGCAATCAGCCCCAGCATTTT. This chain links TRBV7-2 with TRBJ1-5, with no clear D. The CDR3 spans 14 residues. Germline V lookup: CDR1 SGHTA, CDR2 FQGNSA. With 5 bases removed from V and 0 bases from J, the gap between germline ends came to 8 bases.

The V gene is TRBV5-1, the J gene TRBJ2-7; 12 positions match TRBD1. The CDR3 has 14 residues. Looked up from germline, CDR1 is SGHRS and CDR2 is YFSETQ. The trim removed 5 bases at V and 7 bases at J, leaving 7 bases unmatched. The CDR3 region has the DNA TGCGCCAGCAGACCGGGACAGGGGGCGGGGGAGCAGTACTTC. Translation: CASRPGQGAGEQYF.

This sequence joins TRBV6-5 and TRBJ1-5; 7 bases match TRBD1. V lost 4 bases to trimming and J lost 6 bases; unmatched junction nucleotides: 6. There are 14 residues in the CDR3. Germline V gives CDR1 MNHEY, CDR2 SVGAGI. The CDR3 coding sequence is TGTGCCAGCAGTTCACGACAGGGAGGTCAGCCCCAGCATTTT. It is translated as CASSSRQGGQPQHF.

The rearrangement uses TRBV4-2 and TRBJ2-1; 8 positions match TRBD2. V trimming: 0 bases; J trimming: 4 bases; junction bases outside the gene matches: 5. Germline values: CDR1 LGHNA, CDR2 YNFKEQ. The CDR3 length is 16 residues. The CDR3: CASSQDSGGAYNEQFF. DNA for the CDR3: TGTGCCAGCAGCCAAGATTCCGGGGGGGCGTACAATGAGCAGTTCTTC.

The chain uses TRBV9 and TRBJ2-1, with TRBD2 matching 12 bases. This CDR3 spans 16 amino acids. J gave up 7 bases and V 0 bases, and 5 bases lay outside the gene matches. Germline V lookup: CDR1 SGDLS, CDR2 YYNGEE. CDR3 protein: CASSVAGGLAGNEQFF. CDR3 bases: TGTGCCAGCAGCGTAGCCGGGGGACTAGCGGGTAATGAGCAGTTCTTC.

V gene TRBV6-6 combines with J gene TRBJ1-5; D unresolved. The CDR3 is 15 residues long. V was cut by 9 bases and J by 2 bases, with 17 bases left in between. Germline V CDR1 and CDR2: MNHNY, SVGAGI (reference sequence). CDR3: CASWLTPGGNQPQHF. The CDR3 DNA reads as TGTGCCAGTTGGCTGACCCCCGGGGGCAATCAGCCCCAGCATTTT.

The rearrangement joins TRBV6-4 to TRBJ2-3; 8 nucleotides align to TRBD2. The CDR3 spans 13 residues. V gave up 0 bases and J gave up 11 bases; unmatched junction bases: 4. The germline V gene encodes CDR1 MRHNA and CDR2 SNTAGT. The CDR3 bases are TGTGCCAGCAGTGACTCGGAGCGGGGGCTGCAGTATTTT. Translating gives CASSDSERGLQYF.

The chain couples TRBV28 to TRBJ1-2; D is undetermined. V was clipped by 3 bases and J by 4 bases, with 9 bases between them. The CDR3 loop spans 13 amino acids. CDR1 is MDHEN and CDR2 is SYDVKM in the germline V gene. The CDR3 region is CASSLAGSYGYTF. Here the CDR3 DNA reads TGTGCCAGCAGTTTGGCGGGGTCCTATGGCTACACCTTC.

This sequence joins TRBV5-1 and TRBJ1-1; 7 nucleotides match TRBD1. This CDR3 is built from 14 residues. V lost 3 bases and J lost 7; bases outside the gene matches: 9. Germline CDR1 is SGHRS and CDR2 is YFSETQ. The CDR3 loop reads CASSYRQGLGEAFF. As DNA, the CDR3 is TGCGCCAGCAGCTATAGACAGGGTTTGGGTGAAGCTTTCTTT.

This clone was seen once. V and J are TRBV15 and TRBJ2-1; 12 bases line up with TRBD2. This CDR3 has 15 amino acids. V was clipped by 8 bases and J by 4 bases; unmatched bases: 6. Germline assignment: CDR1 LNHNV and CDR2 YYDKDF (reference sequence). DNA of the CDR3: TGTGCCACCGCGGCACTAGCGGGAGGATACAATGAGCAGTTCTTC. Its protein product is CATAALAGGYNEQFF.

This sequence joins TRBV28 and TRBJ2-5, with TRBD2 as a possible D gene (5 bases). Trimming took off 5 bases at V and 4 bases at J, with 20 bases between the two ends. Germline V gives CDR1 MDHEN, CDR2 SYDVKM. CDR3 length: 16 amino acids. CDR3 DNA sequence: TGTGCCAGCAGTCCCCACGAGATTGGAGCGGTAGAGACCCAGTACTTC. Its translation is CASSPHEIGAVETQYF.

The chain links TRBV10-2 to TRBJ1-5; D gene uncertain. V was pared by 3 bases and J by 6 bases, with 12 bases between. This CDR3 has 14 amino acids. Germline V gene lookup returns CDR1 WSHSY and CDR2 SAAADI. The CDR3 DNA reads TGCGCCAGCAGTGACGCAGGAGGACGTCAGCCCCAGCATTTT. Its translation is CASSDAGGRQPQHF.

The chain has TRBV27 and TRBJ1-2; D gene unclear. V shed 0 bases and J shed 4 bases, with 9 bases lying between them. Germline V gives CDR1 MNHEY, CDR2 SMNVEV (reference sequence). The CDR3 has 14 residues. DNA for the CDR3: TGTGCCAGCAGTTTATCCCCCAGGTCCTATGGCTACACCTTC. Protein product: CASSLSPRSYGYTF.